The next 20 T cell receptor beta chains were all read from a single sample in a study of CD8 T cells in ankylosing spondylitis. From the 5' RACE reads, TCRdb called clonotypes with MiXCR, one entry per CDR3 protein. Of about 360,000 distinct CDR3 sequences listed, 20% were seen once; the top ten hold around 13%. What was sequenced was blood, either unsorted or a sorted T cell fraction (not recorded which). The receptors derive from a male donor with ankylosing spondylitis or in good health (not recorded which).

This clonotype has ten or more counts. The V and J genes are TRBV5-1 and TRBJ2-1; unclear D gene. CDR1 SGHRS and CDR2 YFSETQ come from the germline V gene. Trimming removed 0 bases from V and 0 bases from J, with 7 bases in between. The CDR3 consists of 15 residues. The CDR3 region has the DNA TGCGCCAGCAGCTTGGGAACCAGCTCCTACAATGAGCAGTTCTTC. It yields the protein CASSLGTSSYNEQFF.

This chain links TRBV2 with TRBJ2-2; D gene uncertain. The germline V gene has CDR1 SNHLY and CDR2 FYNNEI. V lost 3 bases and J lost 3, with 11 bases in between. The CDR3 is 15 residues long. The CDR3 nucleotides read TGTGCCAGCAGTGACTCGATGGTGCACACCGGGGAGCTGTTTTTT. Translating it yields CASSDSMVHTGELFF. The variable domain in full, completed from reference TRBV2 and TRBJ2-2, reads EPEVTQTPSHQVTQMGQEVILRCVPISNHLYFYWYRQILGQKVEFLVSFYNNEISEKSEIFDDQFSVERPDGSNFTLKIRSTKLEDSAMYFCASSDSMVHTGELFFGEGSRLTVL.

This chain links TRBV5-1 with TRBJ2-7, with D unclear. Germline CDR1 SGHRS, CDR2 YFSETQ. The CDR3 is 14 residues long. V was cut by 4 bases and J by 5 bases, with 16 bases left in between. The CDR3 DNA reads as TGCGCCAGCAGCCCCTATACCGGTGGGCACGAGCAGTACTTC. Its translation: CASSPYTGGHEQYF.

This chain uses TRBV20-1 with TRBJ1-2; D gene unclear. The germline V gene encodes CDR1 DFQATT and CDR2 SNEGSKA (reference sequence). CDR3 length: 14 amino acids. The V gene lost 1 base and the J gene lost 4 bases, with 13 bases spanning the gap. The chain's CDR3 is CSARVPSALYGYTF. The CDR3 DNA reads TGCAGTGCTAGAGTACCCTCGGCCCTCTATGGCTACACCTTC.

V and J are TRBV25-1 and TRBJ2-1; 9 nucleotides match TRBD1. The germline gives CDR1 MGHDK, CDR2 SYGVNS. V lost 1 base, J lost 8 bases, and 3 bases stayed unmatched. The CDR3 sequence is 14 residues long. The CDR3 DNA sequence: TGTGCCAGCAGTGAATGGGACAGGGCGGATGAGCAGTTCTTC. Its translation is CASSEWDRADEQFF.

This chain connects TRBV20-1 to TRBJ2-2, with D hard to call. The ends were cut back, 0 bases at V and 4 bases at J, with 9 bases in the middle. CDR3 size: 14 residues. Looked up from germline, CDR1 is DFQATT and CDR2 is SNEGSKA (reference sequence). As DNA, the CDR3 is TGCAGTGCTAGAGATCCCATAATCACCGGGGAGCTGTTTTTT. It encodes CSARDPIITGELFF.

The chain couples TRBV12-3 or TRBV12-4 to TRBJ2-5; 9 nucleotides align to TRBD1. The CDR3 has 15 residues. V was clipped by 4 bases and J by 0 bases; unmatched bases: 3. CDR3 bases: TGTGCCAGCAGTTATGGGACAGGGTACCAAGAGACCCAGTACTTC. It is translated as CASSYGTGYQETQYF.

The sample holds a few counts of this clonotype. J is TRBJ2-1 and V is TRBV9; tentatively, D is TRBD2 (7 bases). V was shortened by 4 bases and J by 3 bases, with 17 bases between the two germline ends. The CDR3 is 16 residues long. Germline values: CDR1 SGDLS, CDR2 YYNGEE. CDR3 protein: CASSPGGWGLYNEQFF. For the CDR3, the DNA is TGTGCCAGCAGCCCCGGGGGGTGGGGGCTCTACAATGAGCAGTTCTTC.

The chain recombines TRBV27 with TRBJ2-1; 11 bases agree with TRBD2. V lost 6 bases, J lost 4 bases, and 11 bases stayed unmatched. Germline V gene data show CDR1 as MNHEY and CDR2 as SMNVEV (reference sequence). This CDR3 has 17 amino acids. CDR3 residues: CASRLTPSGGTYNEQFF. For the CDR3, the DNA is TGTGCCAGCAGGCTCACCCCTAGCGGGGGGACTTACAATGAGCAGTTCTTC.

The chain has TRBV6-1 and TRBJ2-5, with D hard to call. CDR3 size: 12 residues. The V end lost 7 bases, the J end lost 5 bases, and 11 bases lay between the germline ends. Per germline, CDR1 MNHNS and CDR2 SASEGT. CDR3 sequence: CASTRPGETQYF. Here the CDR3 DNA reads TGTGCCAGCACCAGACCTGGGGAGACCCAGTACTTC.

The chain employs TRBV7-9 and TRBJ2-7, with D possibly matching TRBD1 (6 bases). The V gene's germline CDR1 is SEHNR and CDR2 FQNEAQ (reference sequence). V was trimmed by 5 bases and J by 0 bases, leaving 20 bases between them. This CDR3 is built from 17 residues. DNA for the CDR3: TGTGCCAGCAGCGCGAGGGGTCCGGACAGACCCTCCTACGAGCAGTACTTC. Translated: CASSARGPDRPSYEQYF.

This clonotype was detected ten times or more. The genes are TRBV12-3 or TRBV12-4 and TRBJ2-1; perhaps TRBD2 as D (5 bases). The ends were cut back, 6 bases at V and 7 bases at J, with 7 bases in the middle. This CDR3 spans 11 amino acids. The CDR3 loop reads CASRTGNEQFF. CDR3 DNA sequence: TGTGCCAGCAGGACGGGGAATGAGCAGTTCTTC.

This rearrangement joins TRBV5-1 to TRBJ1-1; TRBD1 matches 7 bases. The germline gives CDR1 SGHRS, CDR2 YFSETQ. The CDR3 extends over 15 amino acids. Unmatched junction bases numbered 5, after V lost 0 bases and J lost 3 bases. CDR3 sequence (DNA): TGCGCCAGCAGCTTGGCAGGACAGGCAGACACTGAAGCTTTCTTT. Translating it yields CASSLAGQADTEAFF.

The rearrangement joins TRBV12-3 or TRBV12-4 to TRBJ2-2, with no clear D. This CDR3 is 14 amino acids long. Trimming shortened V by 5 bases and J by 4 bases, and 11 bases separated the two germline ends. In DNA, the CDR3 is TGTGCCAGCAGTCAAGGACCCGCCACCGGGGAGCTGTTTTTT. It codes for CASSQGPATGELFF.

The table lists this clonotype with a few counts. This chain links TRBV6-5 with TRBJ1-1; D may be TRBD1 (6 bases). The CDR3 has 15 residues. Trimming cost V 0 bases and J 0 bases, with 8 bases left between them. Germline CDR1 is MNHEY and CDR2 is SVGAGI. CDR3 nucleotides: TGTGCCAGCAGTTACTCGACAGGCTTGAACACTGAAGCTTTCTTT. Its protein is CASSYSTGLNTEAFF.

This chain links TRBV27 with TRBJ2-3, with D possibly TRBD1 on 5 matching bases. Germline V gives CDR1 MNHEY, CDR2 SMNVEV (reference sequence). This CDR3 has 16 residues. The V and J ends lost 5 bases and 2 bases respectively, with 17 bases between them. CDR3 DNA: TGTGCCAGCAGTCACCTGGGGCTTCCATTCACAGATACGCAGTATTTT. The encoded protein is CASSHLGLPFTDTQYF.

This clonotype was seen only a few times. This chain links TRBV10-3 with TRBJ2-3; D uncertain. The germline gives CDR1 ENHRY, CDR2 SYGVKD. V shed 1 base and J shed 2 bases, with 13 bases lying between them. The CDR3 has 16 amino acids. The CDR3 DNA reads as TGTGCCATCAGTGAGTTGGGCCCAGAGGACACAGATACGCAGTATTTT. Translation: CAISELGPEDTDTQYF.

This clonotype was seen a handful of times. The gene calls are TRBV11-1 and TRBJ1-4, with 8 bases aligning to TRBD1. The CDR3 has 18 amino acids. Looked up from germline, CDR1 is SGHAT and CDR2 is FQDESV (reference sequence). With V trimmed by 10 bases and J by 8 bases, 24 bases remained unmatched. The CDR3 DNA is TGTGCCATCCACGATCAGGGGGCAGCCGGCCTGGATAGAGAAAAACTGTTTTTT. Its translation: CAIHDQGAAGLDREKLFF.

This clonotype has just a few counts. V is TRBV6-1 and J is TRBJ1-2, with 8 bases that match TRBD1. V was pared by 6 bases and J by 0 bases, with 9 bases of the junction left unmatched. The CDR3 spans 16 residues. Germline assignment: CDR1 MNHNS and CDR2 SASEGT. The CDR3 DNA sequence: TGTGCCAGCAGCCTCCTCATGGACAGGGCTAACTATGGCTACACCTTC. The encoded protein is CASSLLMDRANYGYTF.

This clonotype has only a few counts. V and J are TRBV27 and TRBJ2-5; no definite D call. Between the trimmed V and J ends, which lost 3 bases and 6 bases, there was a span of 5 bases. Germline lookup yields CDR1 MNHEY and CDR2 SMNVEV (reference sequence). CDR3 length: 11 residues. The CDR3 region is CASSFRKTQYF. The CDR3 DNA follows: TGTGCCAGCAGTTTTCGGAAGACCCAGTACTTC.